This T cell receptor (beta chain) appears in the sequencing data of a study of blood T cell repertoires in COVID-19. Overall study context: Sources were T cells, B-cell-depleted T cells, or PBMCs; the material itself was cDNA or gDNA.

The CDR3 loop spans 15 amino acids. V lost 5 bases and J 0 bases, leaving 10 bases between the germline ends. Germline V gene data show CDR1 as SEHNR and CDR2 as FQNEAQ (reference sequence). The authors' processing: Quantification of nucleated cells was approximated via reference gene primer amplification. Profiled with immunoSEQ multiplex PCR; TCRdb holds only in-frame clones, not every one. The DNA was the basis for D and trimming; V, J and clone size are from that table. In the table there are under 300,000 clones, 87% of which are singletons. The age range of participants was 18 to 89 years, with residence in roughly 25 US areas. Researchers sorted participants into cohorts using their self-reported clinical history.

The gene calls are TRBV7-9 and TRBJ1-4, with a weak D call TRBD1 (6 bases). Sequencing was done on a sample of PBMCs or T cells enriched from blood (not recorded which). The receptor's source is a woman aged 30 to 39 with acute COVID-19. The CDR3 loop reads CASSATGTTNEKLFF. The CDR3 DNA sequence: TGTGCCAGCAGCGCCACAGGGACAACTAATGAAAAACTGTTTTTT.